This TCR beta chain emerged from a study of regulatory T cells in long-lasting Graves disease. Study-wide points: TRBV28, TRBJ1-2 and TRBJ2-5 were favored in persistent disease.

This clonotype was seen a single time. Antigen: not known. Relying on iRepertoire HTBI primers and Arm-PCR of CDR3 regions, the team built TCR beta libraries. Per the study methods: Gene usage covered 50 to 75 TRBV and 14 TRBJ segments. TCRdb re-derived calls from the multiplex PCR reads in MiXCR, one entry per CDR3 protein. The V and J calls were not made by the authors but by TCRdb's processing. This table holds about 620,000 distinct CDR3 sequences, 16% found once. Specified time point: newly diagnosed GD, antithyroid drugs for less than 3 months. The TCR library used RNA extracted from PBMCs. Looked up from germline, CDR1 is SGHRS and CDR2 is YFSETQ. The length of the CDR3 is 12 residues. V lost 0 bases and J 7 bases, leaving 7 bases between the germline ends. This same sample was also taken into another study, of T cells in Graves' hyperthyroidism and ophthalmopathy.

The specimen was peripheral blood mononuclear cells (PBMCs), collected at new diagnosis, from a patient treated with antithyroid drugs. The gene calls are TRBV5-1 and TRBJ2-5, with D uncertain. The receptor was isolated from a woman younger than 45 with Graves disease. This chain's CDR3 is CASSLALGTQYF. In DNA, the CDR3 is TGCGCCAGCAGCTTGGCTTTAGGGACCCAGTACTTC.